The clone carrying this T cell receptor beta chain was found once. The antigen is undetermined. Treatment specified: some 20 received Ad26.COV2.S at low or high dose, single or two shots; several received placebo; per-sample allocation not given. Collection of the samples took place on day 63 after the first injection of vaccine or placebo. Cohort 1b enrolled adults aged 18-55 years in Boston. This specimen belongs to a study of Ad26.COV2.S vaccination and SARS-CoV-2 variants. Study as a whole: Doses of Ad26.COV2.S were injected into muscle once or twice, 56 days apart.

The study's findings and limits: Vaccine recipients had higher spike-specific TCR breadth than placebo recipients.

TCRdb keeps only in-frame clones here, not all; method: immunoSEQ multiplex PCR. The table lists some 500,000 clones, roughly 87% of them singletons. Germline-derived CDR1 and CDR2 are LGHNA and YSLEER. Trimming took 3 bases from V and 8 from J; bases not matched to a gene: 4. CDR3 size: 13 residues. The sample in question was peripheral blood, obtained in a trial of Ad26.COV2.S vaccine versus placebo. The source is a person aged 18-65 years who received the Ad26.COV2.S COVID-19 vaccine or a placebo. The chain joins TRBV4-3 to TRBJ1-2, with 9 bases fitting TRBD1. The DNA of the CDR3 is TGCGCCAGCAGCCATGGTACAGGGGGCGGCTACACCTTC. This gives the protein CASSHGTGGGYTF.